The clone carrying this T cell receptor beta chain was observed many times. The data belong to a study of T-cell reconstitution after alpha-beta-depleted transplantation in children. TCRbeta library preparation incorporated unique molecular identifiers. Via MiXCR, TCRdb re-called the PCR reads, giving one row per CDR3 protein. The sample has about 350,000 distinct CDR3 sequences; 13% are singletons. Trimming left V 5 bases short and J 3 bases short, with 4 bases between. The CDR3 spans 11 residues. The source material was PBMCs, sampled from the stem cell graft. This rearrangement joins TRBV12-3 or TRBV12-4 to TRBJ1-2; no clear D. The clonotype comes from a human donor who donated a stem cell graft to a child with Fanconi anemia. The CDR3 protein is CASSRDYGYTF. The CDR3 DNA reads TGTGCCAGCAGTAGAGACTATGGCTACACCTTC.